The source of this T cell receptor beta chain is a study of post-analysis software for immune sequencing data. Concerning this clonotype itself: The antigen is unknown.

Study-wide points: By F measure, strong co-clustering occurred among samples prepared in the same batch. Normalized Chao1 diversity was significantly lower in multiple sclerosis patients than in controls.

The authors incorporated unique molecular identifiers into the TCR beta cDNA libraries. The T cell input of about 0.85 to 10 million gave about half a million cDNA molecules. TCRdb used MiXCR to reprocess the PCR reads, holding one entry per CDR3 protein. The sample has approximately 770,000 distinct CDR3 sequences; 35% to 55% are singletons. Sequenced material: blood. The TCR was taken from a girl between 10 and 17 years old with multiple sclerosis.

Here the CDR3 reads CASSLNRPYSLGGYTF. In DNA, the CDR3 is TGTGCCAGCTCACTCAACCGGCCGTACTCCCTGGGAGGCTACACCTTC. V and J are TRBV18 and TRBJ1-2; D gene unclear. Trimming pared 4 bases from V and 8 bases from J, leaving 23 bases between. The CDR3 has 16 amino acids. The germline V gene has CDR1 KGHSH and CDR2 LQKENI.